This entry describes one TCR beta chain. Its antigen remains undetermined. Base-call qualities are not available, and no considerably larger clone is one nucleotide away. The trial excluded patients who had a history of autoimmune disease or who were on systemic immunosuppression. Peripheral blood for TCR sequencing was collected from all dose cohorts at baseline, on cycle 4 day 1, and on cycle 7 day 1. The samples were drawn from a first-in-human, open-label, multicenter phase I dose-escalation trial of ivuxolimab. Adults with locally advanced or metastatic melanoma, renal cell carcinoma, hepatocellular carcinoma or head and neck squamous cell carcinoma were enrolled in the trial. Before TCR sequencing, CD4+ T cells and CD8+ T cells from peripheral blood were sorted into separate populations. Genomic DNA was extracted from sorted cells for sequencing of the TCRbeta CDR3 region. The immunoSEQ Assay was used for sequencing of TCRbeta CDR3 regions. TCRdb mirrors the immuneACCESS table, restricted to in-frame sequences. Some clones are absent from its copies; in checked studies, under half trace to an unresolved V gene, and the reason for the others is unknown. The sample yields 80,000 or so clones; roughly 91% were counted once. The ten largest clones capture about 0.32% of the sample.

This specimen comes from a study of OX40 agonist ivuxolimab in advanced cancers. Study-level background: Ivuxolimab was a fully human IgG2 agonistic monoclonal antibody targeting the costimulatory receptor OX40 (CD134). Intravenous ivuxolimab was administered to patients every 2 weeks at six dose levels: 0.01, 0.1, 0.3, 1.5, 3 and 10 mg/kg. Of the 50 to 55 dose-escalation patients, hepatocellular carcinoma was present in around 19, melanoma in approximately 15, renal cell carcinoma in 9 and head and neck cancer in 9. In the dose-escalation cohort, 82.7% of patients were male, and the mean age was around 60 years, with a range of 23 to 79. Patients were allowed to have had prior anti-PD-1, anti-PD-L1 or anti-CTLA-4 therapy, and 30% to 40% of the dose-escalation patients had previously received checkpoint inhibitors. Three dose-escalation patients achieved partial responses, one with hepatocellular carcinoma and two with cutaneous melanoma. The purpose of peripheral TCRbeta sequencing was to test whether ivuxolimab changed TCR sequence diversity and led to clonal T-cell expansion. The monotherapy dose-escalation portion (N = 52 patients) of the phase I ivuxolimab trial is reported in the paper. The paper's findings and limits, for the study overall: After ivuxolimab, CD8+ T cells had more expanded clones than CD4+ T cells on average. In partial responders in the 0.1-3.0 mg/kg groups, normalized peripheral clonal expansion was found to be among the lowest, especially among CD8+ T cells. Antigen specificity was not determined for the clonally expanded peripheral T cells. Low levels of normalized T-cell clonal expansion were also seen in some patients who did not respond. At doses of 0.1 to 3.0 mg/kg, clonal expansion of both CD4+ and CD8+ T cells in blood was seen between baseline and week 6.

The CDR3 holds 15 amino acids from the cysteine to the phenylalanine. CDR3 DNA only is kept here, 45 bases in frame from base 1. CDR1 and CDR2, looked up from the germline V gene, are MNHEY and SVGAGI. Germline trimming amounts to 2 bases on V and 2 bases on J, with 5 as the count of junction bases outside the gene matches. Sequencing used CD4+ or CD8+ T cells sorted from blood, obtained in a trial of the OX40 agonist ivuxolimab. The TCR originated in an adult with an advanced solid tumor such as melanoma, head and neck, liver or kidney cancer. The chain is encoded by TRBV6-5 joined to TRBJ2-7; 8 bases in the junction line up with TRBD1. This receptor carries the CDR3 CASSYHRGTPYEQYF. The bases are TGTGCCAGCAGTTACCACAGGGGGACCCCCTACGAGCAGTACTTC.